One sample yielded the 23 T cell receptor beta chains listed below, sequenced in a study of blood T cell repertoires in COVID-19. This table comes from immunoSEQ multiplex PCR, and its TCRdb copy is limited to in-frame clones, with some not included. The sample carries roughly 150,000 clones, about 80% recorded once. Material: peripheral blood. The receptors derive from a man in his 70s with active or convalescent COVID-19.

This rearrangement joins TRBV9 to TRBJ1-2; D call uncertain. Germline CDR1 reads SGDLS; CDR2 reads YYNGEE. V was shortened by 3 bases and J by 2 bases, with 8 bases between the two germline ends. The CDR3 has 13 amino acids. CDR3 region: CASSANRNYGYTF. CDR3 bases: TGTGCCAGCAGCGCCAACAGAAACTATGGCTACACCTTC.

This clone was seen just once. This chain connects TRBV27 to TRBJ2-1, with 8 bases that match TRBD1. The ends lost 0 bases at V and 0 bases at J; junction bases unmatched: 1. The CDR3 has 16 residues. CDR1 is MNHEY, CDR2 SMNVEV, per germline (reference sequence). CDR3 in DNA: TGTGCCAGCAGTTTATCCGGGACAGGCTCCTACAATGAGCAGTTCTTC. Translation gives CASSLSGTGSYNEQFF.

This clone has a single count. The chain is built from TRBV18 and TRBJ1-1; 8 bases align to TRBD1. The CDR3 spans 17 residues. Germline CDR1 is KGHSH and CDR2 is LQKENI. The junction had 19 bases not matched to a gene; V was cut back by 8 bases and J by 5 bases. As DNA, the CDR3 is TGTGCCAGCATCCCGGGGCAGGGGGCGTCGTTGGAGACTGAAGCTTTCTTT. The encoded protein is CASIPGQGASLETEAFF.

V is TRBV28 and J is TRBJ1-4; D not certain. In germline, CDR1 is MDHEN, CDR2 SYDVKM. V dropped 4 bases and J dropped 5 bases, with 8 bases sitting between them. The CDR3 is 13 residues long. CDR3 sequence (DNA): TGTGCCAGCAGTTCCGTCCCGAATGAAAAACTGTTTTTT. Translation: CASSSVPNEKLFF.

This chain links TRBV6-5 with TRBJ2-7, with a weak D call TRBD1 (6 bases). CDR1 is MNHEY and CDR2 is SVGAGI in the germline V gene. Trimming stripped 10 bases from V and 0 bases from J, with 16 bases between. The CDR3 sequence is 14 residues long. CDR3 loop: CATSGTQISYEQYF. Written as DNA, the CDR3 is TGTGCCACCTCCGGGACACAGATCTCCTACGAGCAGTACTTC.

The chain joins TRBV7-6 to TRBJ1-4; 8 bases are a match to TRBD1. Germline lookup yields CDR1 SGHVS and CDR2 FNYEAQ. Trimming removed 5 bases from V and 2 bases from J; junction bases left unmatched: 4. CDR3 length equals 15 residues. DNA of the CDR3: TGTGCCAGCAGCCCCCGGACAGGGACTAATGAAAAACTGTTTTTT. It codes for CASSPRTGTNEKLFF.

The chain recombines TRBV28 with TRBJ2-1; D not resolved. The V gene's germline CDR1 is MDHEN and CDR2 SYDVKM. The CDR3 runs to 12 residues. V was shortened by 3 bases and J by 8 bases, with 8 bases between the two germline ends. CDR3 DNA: TGTGCCAGCAGTTTGATGCGTTATGAGCAGTTCTTC. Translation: CASSLMRYEQFF.

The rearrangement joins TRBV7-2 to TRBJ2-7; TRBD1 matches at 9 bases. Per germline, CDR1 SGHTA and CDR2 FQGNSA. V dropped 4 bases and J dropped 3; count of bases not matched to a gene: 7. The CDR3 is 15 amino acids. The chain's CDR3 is CASSSGGTGSYEQYF. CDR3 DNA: TGTGCCAGCAGCTCCGGGGGGACAGGGAGCTACGAGCAGTACTTC. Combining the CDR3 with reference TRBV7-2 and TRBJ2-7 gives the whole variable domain GAGVSQSPSNKVTEKGKDVELRCDPISGHTALYWYRQSLGQGLEFLIYFQGNSAPDKSGLPSDRFSAERTGGSVSTLTIQRTQQEDSAVYLCASSSGGTGSYEQYFGPGTRLTVT.

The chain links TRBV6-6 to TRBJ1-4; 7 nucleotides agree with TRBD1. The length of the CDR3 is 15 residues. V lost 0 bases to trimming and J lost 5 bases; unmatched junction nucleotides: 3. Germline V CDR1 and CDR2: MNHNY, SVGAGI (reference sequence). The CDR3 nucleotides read TGTGCCAGCAGTTACTCGACAGGGATGAATGAAAAACTGTTTTTT. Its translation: CASSYSTGMNEKLFF.

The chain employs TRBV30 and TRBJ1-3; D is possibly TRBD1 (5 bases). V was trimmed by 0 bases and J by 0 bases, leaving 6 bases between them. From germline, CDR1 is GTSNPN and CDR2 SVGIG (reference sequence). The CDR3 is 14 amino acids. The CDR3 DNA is TGTGCCTGGAGTGTAGACAGCTCTGGAAACACCATATATTTT. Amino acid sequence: CAWSVDSSGNTIYF.

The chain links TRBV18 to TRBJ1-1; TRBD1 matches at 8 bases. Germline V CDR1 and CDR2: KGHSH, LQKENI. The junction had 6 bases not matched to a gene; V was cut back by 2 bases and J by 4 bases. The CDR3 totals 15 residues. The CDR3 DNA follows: TGTGCCAGCTCACCATTCGAACAGGGGGGCACTGAAGCTTTCTTT. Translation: CASSPFEQGGTEAFF.

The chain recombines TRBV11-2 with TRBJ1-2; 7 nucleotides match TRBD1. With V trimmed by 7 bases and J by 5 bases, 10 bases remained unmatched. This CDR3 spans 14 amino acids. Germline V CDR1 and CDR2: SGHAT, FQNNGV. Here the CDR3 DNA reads TGTGCCAGCACCAGGACAGGTTCTTCTTATGGCTACACCTTC. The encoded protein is CASTRTGSSYGYTF.

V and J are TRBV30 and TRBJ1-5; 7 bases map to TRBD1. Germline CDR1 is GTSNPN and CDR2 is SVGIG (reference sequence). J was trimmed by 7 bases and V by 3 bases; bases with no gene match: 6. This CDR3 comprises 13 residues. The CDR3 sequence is CAWSTGAKQPQHF. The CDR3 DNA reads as TGTGCCTGGAGCACAGGGGCAAAGCAGCCCCAGCATTTT.

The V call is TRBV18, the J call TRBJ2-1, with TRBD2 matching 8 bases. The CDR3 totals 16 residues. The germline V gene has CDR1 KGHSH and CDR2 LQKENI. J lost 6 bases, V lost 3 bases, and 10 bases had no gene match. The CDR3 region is CASSPRPGGAANEQFF. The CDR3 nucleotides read TGTGCCAGCTCACCGCGACCGGGGGGGGCGGCCAATGAGCAGTTCTTC.

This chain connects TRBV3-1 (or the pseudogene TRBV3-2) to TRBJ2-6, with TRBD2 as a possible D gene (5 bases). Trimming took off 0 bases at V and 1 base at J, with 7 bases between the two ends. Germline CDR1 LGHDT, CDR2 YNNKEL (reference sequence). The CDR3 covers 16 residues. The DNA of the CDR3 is TGTGCCAGCAGCCAAGATCCGGGGTCTGGGGCCAACGTCCTGACTTTC. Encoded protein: CASSQDPGSGANVLTF.

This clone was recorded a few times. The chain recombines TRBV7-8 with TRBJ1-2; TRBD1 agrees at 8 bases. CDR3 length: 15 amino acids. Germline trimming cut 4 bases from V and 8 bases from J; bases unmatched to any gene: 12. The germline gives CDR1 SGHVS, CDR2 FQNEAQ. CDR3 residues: CASSSAGQGVGGYTF. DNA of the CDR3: TGTGCCAGCAGCTCCGCAGGACAGGGCGTAGGAGGCTACACCTTC.

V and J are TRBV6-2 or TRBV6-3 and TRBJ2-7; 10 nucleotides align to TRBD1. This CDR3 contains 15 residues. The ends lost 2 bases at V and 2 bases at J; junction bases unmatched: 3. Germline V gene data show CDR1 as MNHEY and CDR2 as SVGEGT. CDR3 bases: TGTGCCAGCAGTTACGTAGGACAGGGGGCCTACGAGCAGTACTTC. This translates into CASSYVGQGAYEQYF.

CDR3 DNA: TGTGCCAGTTCCCCCGGGCTAGCGGTCCATTACAATGAGCAGTTCTTC. Translation: CASSPGLAVHYNEQFF. V and J are TRBV19 and TRBJ2-1; the match to TRBD2 covers 7 bases. Germline CDR1 LNHDA, CDR2 SQIVND (reference sequence). The ends lost 8 bases at V and 4 bases at J; junction bases unmatched: 14. There are 16 residues in the CDR3.

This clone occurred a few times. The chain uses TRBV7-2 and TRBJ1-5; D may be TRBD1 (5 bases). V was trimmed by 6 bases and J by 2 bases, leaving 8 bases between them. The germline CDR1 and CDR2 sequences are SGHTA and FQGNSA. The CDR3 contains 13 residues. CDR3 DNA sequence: TGTGCCAGCAGTTTCAGGGGCAATCAGCCCCAGCATTTT. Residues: CASSFRGNQPQHF.

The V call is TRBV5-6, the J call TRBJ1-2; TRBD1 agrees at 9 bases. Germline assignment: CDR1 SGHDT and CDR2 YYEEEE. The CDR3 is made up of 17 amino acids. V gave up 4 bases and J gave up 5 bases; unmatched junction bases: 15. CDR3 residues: CASSIQGAKKRAYGYTF. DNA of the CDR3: TGTGCCAGCAGCATACAGGGGGCCAAGAAGAGGGCGTATGGCTACACCTTC. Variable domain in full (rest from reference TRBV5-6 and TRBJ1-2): DAGVTQSPTHLIKTRGQQVTLRCSPKSGHDTVSWYQQALGQGPQFIFQYYEEEERQRGNFPDRFSGHQFPNYSSELNVNALLLGDSALYLCASSIQGAKKRAYGYTFGSGTRLTVV.

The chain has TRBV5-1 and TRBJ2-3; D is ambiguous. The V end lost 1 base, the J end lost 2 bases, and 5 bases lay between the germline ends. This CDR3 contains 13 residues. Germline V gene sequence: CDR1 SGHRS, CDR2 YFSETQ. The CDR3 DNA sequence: TGCGCCAGCAGCTTGCAGATCACAGATACGCAGTATTTT. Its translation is CASSLQITDTQYF.

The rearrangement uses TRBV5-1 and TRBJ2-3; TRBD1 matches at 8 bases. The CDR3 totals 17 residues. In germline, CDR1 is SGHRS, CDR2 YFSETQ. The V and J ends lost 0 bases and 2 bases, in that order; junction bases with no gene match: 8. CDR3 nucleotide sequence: TGCGCCAGCAGCTTGGAAGGGACAGGAACCCTCACAGATACGCAGTATTTT. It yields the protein CASSLEGTGTLTDTQYF.

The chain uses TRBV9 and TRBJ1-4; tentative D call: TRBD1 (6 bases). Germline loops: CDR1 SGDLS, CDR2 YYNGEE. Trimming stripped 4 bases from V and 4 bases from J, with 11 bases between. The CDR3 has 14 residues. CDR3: CASSPGRGNEKLFF. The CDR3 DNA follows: TGTGCCAGCAGCCCGGGCAGGGGTAATGAAAAACTGTTTTTT.